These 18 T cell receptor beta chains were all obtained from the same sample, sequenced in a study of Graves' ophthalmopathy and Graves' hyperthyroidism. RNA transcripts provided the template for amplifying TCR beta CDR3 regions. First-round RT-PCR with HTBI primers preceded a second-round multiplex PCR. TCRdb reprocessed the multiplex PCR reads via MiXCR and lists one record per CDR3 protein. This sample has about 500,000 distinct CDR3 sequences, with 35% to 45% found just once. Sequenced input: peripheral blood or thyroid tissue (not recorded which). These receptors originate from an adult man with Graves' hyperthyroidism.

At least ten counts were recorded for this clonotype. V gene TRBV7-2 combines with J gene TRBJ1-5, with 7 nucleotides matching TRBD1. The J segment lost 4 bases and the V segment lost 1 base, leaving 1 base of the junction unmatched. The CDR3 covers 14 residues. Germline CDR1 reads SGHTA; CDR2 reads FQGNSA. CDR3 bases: TGTGCCAGCAGCTTAGAACAGGGGAATCAGCCCCAGCATTTT. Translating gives CASSLEQGNQPQHF.

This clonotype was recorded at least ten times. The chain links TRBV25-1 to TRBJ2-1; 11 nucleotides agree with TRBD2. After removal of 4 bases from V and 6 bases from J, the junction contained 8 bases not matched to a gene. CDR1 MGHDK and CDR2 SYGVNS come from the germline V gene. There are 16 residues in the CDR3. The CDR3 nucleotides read TGTGCCAGCAGTGCTTCCGTAGCGGGAGGGCCCAATGAGCAGTTCTTC. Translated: CASSASVAGGPNEQFF.

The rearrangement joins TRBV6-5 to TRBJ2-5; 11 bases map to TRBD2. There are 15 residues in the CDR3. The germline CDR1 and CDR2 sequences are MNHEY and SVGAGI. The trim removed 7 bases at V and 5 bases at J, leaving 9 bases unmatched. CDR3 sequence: CASNPLAGDGETQYF. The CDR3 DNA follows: TGTGCCAGCAACCCACTAGCGGGAGATGGGGAGACCCAGTACTTC.

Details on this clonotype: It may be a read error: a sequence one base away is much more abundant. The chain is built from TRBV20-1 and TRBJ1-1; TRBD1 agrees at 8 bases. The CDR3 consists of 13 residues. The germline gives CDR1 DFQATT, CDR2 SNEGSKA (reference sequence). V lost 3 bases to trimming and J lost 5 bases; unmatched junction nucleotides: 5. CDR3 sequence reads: CSARQGARTEAFF. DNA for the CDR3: TGCAGTGCTAGGCAGGGGGCCCGGACTGAAGCTTTCTTT.

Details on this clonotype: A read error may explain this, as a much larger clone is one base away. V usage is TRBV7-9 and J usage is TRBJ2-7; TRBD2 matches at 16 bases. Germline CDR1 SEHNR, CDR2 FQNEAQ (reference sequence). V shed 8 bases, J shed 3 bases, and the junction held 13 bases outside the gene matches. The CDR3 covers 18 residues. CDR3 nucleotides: TGTGCCAGCGGCCCCGCGGGACTAGCGGGAGGGCCCCACTACGAGCAGTACTTC. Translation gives CASGPAGLAGGPHYEQYF.

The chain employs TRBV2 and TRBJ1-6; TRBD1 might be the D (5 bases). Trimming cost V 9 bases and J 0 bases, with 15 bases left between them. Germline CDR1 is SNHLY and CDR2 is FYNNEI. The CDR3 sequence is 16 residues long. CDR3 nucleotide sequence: TGTGCCAGTCAGGGACCGGAAAGCTCCTATAATTCACCCCTCCACTTT. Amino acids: CASQGPESSYNSPLHF.

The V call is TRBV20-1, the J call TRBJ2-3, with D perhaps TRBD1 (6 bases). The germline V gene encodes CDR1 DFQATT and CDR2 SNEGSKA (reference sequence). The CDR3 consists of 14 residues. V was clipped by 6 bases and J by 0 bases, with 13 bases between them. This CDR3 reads CSAPRGGSTDTQYF. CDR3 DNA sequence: TGCAGTGCCCCCAGGGGTGGAAGCACAGATACGCAGTATTTT.

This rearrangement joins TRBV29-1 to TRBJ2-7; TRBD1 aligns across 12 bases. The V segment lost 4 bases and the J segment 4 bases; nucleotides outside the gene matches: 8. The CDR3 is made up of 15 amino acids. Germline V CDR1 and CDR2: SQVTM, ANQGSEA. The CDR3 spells CSVVFPGQGAYEQYF. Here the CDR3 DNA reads TGCAGCGTTGTTTTTCCGGGACAGGGGGCGTACGAGCAGTACTTC.

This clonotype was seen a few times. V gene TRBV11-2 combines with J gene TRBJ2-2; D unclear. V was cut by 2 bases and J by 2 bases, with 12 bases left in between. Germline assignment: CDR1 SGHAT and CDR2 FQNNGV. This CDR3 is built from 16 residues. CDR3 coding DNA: TGTGCCAGCAGCTTAAGGGCTCAGACTAACACCGGGGAGCTGTTTTTT. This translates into CASSLRAQTNTGELFF.

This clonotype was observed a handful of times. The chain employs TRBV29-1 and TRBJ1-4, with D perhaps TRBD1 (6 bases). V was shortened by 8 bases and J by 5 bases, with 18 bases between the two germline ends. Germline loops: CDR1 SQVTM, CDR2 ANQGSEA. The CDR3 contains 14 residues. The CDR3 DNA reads TGCAGCTTTGGCTCAGGGGTATTAAATGAAAAACTGTTTTTT. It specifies CSFGSGVLNEKLFF.

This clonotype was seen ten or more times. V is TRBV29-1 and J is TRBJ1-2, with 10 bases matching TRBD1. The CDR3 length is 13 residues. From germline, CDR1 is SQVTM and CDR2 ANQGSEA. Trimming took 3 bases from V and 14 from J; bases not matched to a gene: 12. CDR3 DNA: TGCAGCGTTGATTGGACAGGGGGGCTTTTGTCTACCTTC. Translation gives CSVDWTGGLLSTF.

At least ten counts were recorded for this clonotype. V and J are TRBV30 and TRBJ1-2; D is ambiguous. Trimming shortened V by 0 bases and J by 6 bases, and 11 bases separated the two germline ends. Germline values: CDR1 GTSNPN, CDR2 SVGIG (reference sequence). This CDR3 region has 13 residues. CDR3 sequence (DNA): TGTGCCTGGAGTGTAGTGTCAGGCGATGGCTACACCTTC. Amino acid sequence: CAWSVVSGDGYTF.

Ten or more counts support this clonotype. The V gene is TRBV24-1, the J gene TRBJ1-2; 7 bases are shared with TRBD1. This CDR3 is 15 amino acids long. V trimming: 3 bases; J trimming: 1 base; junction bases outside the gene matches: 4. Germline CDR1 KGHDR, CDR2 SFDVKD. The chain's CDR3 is CATSDNRDSNYGYTF. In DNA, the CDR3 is TGTGCCACCAGTGATAACCGGGACAGTAACTATGGCTACACCTTC.

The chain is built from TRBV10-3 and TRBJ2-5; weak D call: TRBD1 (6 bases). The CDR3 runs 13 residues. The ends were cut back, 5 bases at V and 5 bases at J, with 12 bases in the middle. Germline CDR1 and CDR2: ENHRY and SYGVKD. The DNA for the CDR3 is TGTGCCATCAGTCTCGGACAGATGGAGACCCAGTACTTC. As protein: CAISLGQMETQYF.

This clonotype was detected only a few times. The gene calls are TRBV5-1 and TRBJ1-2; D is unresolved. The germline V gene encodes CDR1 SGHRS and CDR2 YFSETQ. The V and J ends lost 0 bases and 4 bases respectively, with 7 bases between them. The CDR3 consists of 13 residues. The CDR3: CASSLEQSYGYTF. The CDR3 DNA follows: TGCGCCAGCAGCTTGGAACAGTCCTATGGCTACACCTTC.

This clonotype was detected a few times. CDR3 in DNA: TGCGCCAGCAGCTGGGGACAGGACCAGCCGAACACCGGGGAGCTGTTTTTT. Its protein product is CASSWGQDQPNTGELFF. V gene TRBV5-1 combines with J gene TRBJ2-2; 8 nucleotides align to TRBD1. The germline gives CDR1 SGHRS, CDR2 YFSETQ. The CDR3 runs to 17 residues. Losses at the gene ends were 3 bases for V and 0 bases for J; bases not matched to a gene: 7.

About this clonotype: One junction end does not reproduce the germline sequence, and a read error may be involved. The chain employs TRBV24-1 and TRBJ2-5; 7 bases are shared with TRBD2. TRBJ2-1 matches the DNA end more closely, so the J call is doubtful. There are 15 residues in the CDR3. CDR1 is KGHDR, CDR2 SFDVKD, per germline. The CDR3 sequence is CATSEAGRGHNKQFF. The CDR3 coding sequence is TGTGCCACCAGTGAAGCGGGGAGAGGTCACAATAAGCAGTTCTTC.

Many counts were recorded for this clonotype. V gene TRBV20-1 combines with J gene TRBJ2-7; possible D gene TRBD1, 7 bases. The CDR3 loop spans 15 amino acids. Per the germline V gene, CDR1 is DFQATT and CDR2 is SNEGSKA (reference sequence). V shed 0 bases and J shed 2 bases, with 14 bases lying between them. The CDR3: CSARDHGGGTYEQYF. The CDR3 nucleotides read TGCAGTGCTAGAGACCACGGAGGGGGCACCTACGAGCAGTACTTC.